The next 8 T cell receptor beta chains were all read from a single sample in a study of neoadjuvant nivolumab and ipilimumab in lung cancer. The repertoire was sequenced with immunoSEQ multiplex PCR; TCRdb's copy has only in-frame clones and lacks some. The table includes approximately 21,000 clones, approximately 82% detected once. The specimen comprised peripheral blood, sampled before neoadjuvant nivolumab, alone or with ipilimumab. The source of these receptors is an adult with non-small cell lung cancer.

The CDR3 sequence: CASSFPSGRAGDEQYF. CDR3 in DNA: TGTGCCAGCAGCTTCCCTAGCGGGAGGGCCGGCGACGAGCAGTACTTC. The chain uses TRBV7-9 and TRBJ2-7, with 12 bases matching TRBD2. CDR3 length: 16 amino acids. Germline CDR1 reads SEHNR; CDR2 reads FQNEAQ (reference sequence). The V and J ends lost 3 bases and 5 bases, in that order; junction bases with no gene match: 8.

V gene TRBV18 combines with J gene TRBJ2-7; D is ambiguous. V was pared by 6 bases and J by 2 bases, with 17 bases between. The germline gives CDR1 KGHSH, CDR2 LQKENI. The CDR3 contains 15 residues. This CDR3 reads CASSPRSAGPYEQYF. CDR3 nucleotide sequence: TGTGCCAGCTCCCCCCGGTCGGCAGGTCCCTACGAGCAGTACTTC. The full variable domain, rest sourced from reference TRBV18 and TRBJ2-7, is NAGVMQNPRHLVRRRGQEARLRCSPMKGHSHVYWYRQLPEEGLKFMVYLQKENIIDESGMPKERFSAEFPKEGPSILRIQQVVRGDSAAYFCASSPRSAGPYEQYFGPGTRLTVT.

This chain links TRBV7-2 with TRBJ2-5; 7 bases align to TRBD2. CDR1 and CDR2 (germline): SGHTA, FQGNSA. CDR3 length: 14 residues. The J segment lost 3 bases and the V segment lost 1 base, leaving 2 bases of the junction unmatched. DNA of the CDR3: TGTGCCAGCAGCTTAGAAGCGGGAAAAGAGACCCAGTACTTC. Translation gives CASSLEAGKETQYF.

The rearrangement links TRBV15 to TRBJ1-5, with D perhaps TRBD1 (6 bases). CDR1 is LNHNV and CDR2 is YYDKDF in the germline V gene (reference sequence). V lost 0 bases, J lost 11 bases, and 20 bases lay in between. The length of the CDR3 is 16 residues. The CDR3 nucleotides read TGTGCCACCAGCAGAGATCCCCAGGGGTCGGGTGAGTCCCAGCATTTT. Its translation: CATSRDPQGSGESQHF.

The chain recombines TRBV9 with TRBJ1-1; no clear D. CDR1 and CDR2 from the germline V gene are SGDLS and YYNGEE. Deletions cut 3 bases from V and 0 bases from J, with 9 bases between. The CDR3 sequence is 14 residues long. CDR3 sequence: CASSEAAVNTEAFF. CDR3 coding DNA: TGTGCCAGCAGCGAGGCGGCCGTGAACACTGAAGCTTTCTTT.

J is TRBJ2-4 and V is TRBV7-2; D is uncertain. The V end was cut by 5 bases, the J end by 7 bases, with 9 bases between. The CDR3 extends over 12 amino acids. Germline V lookup: CDR1 SGHTA, CDR2 FQGNSA. The DNA for the CDR3 is TGTGCCAGCAGCCCTACGGGCAACATTCAGTACTTC. As protein: CASSPTGNIQYF. Full variable domain (outside the CDR3, taken from reference TRBV7-2 and TRBJ2-4): GAGVSQSPSNKVTEKGKDVELRCDPISGHTALYWYRQSLGQGLEFLIYFQGNSAPDKSGLPSDRFSAERTGGSVSTLTIQRTQQEDSAVYLCASSPTGNIQYFGAGTRLSVL.

The chain combines TRBV27 with TRBJ2-7, with 7 positions matching TRBD2. V gave up 7 bases and J gave up 0 bases; unmatched junction bases: 6. This CDR3 has 14 amino acids. Germline V CDR1 and CDR2: MNHEY, SMNVEV (reference sequence). The CDR3 here is CASTPSGNSYEQYF. CDR3 DNA sequence: TGTGCCAGCACCCCTAGCGGAAACTCCTACGAGCAGTACTTC.

This clone has just a few counts. This chain connects TRBV5-5 to TRBJ1-2, with TRBD1 matching 8 bases. Germline V gives CDR1 SGHKS, CDR2 YYEKEE (reference sequence). The junction had 3 bases not matched to a gene; V was cut back by 6 bases and J by 8 bases. The length of the CDR3 is 11 residues. The CDR3 coding sequence is TGTGCCAGCACAGGGGGCGTAGGCTACACCTTC. It encodes CASTGGVGYTF.